Below, one T cell receptor beta chain is given with its context. This sample stems from a study of blood T cell repertoires in COVID-19. Clones were sequenced by immunoSEQ multiplex PCR, and TCRdb holds only the in-frame ones, with some missing. This sample has about 10,000 clones, with around 80% found just once. Germline V gene sequence: CDR1 LGHNA, CDR2 YNFKEQ. This CDR3 has 15 amino acids. V gave up 2 bases and J gave up 7 bases; unmatched junction bases: 8. The TCR comes from a man in his sixties with active COVID-19. This chain joins TRBV4-2 and TRBJ2-5; 9 nucleotides align to TRBD2. Source material: peripheral blood. CDR3 DNA: TGTGCCAGCAGCCAACCCGCGGGGGGGCCTCGGACCCAGTACTTC. Encoded protein: CASSQPAGGPRTQYF.